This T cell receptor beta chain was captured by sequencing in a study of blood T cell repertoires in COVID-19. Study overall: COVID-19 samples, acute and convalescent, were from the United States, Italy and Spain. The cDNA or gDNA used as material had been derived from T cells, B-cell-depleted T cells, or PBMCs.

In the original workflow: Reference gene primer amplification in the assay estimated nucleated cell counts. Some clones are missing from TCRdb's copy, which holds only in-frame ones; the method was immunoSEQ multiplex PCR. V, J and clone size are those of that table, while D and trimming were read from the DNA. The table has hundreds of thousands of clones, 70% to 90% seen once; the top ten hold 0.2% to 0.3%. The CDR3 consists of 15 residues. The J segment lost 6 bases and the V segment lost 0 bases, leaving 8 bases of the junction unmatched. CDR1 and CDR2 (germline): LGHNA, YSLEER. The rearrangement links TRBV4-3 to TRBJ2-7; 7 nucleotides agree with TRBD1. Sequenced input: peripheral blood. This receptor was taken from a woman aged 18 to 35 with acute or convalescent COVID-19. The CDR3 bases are TGCGCCAGCAGCCAAGAGGTAACAGGGGTGCGCGAGCAGTACTTC. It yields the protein CASSQEVTGVREQYF.